This record looks at one T cell receptor beta chain sequence and its context. The data belong to a study of blood T cell repertoires in COVID-19. As for the study in general: The United States, Italy and Spain were the sources of the acute and convalescent COVID-19 samples. Sources were T cells, B-cell-depleted T cells, or PBMCs; the material itself was cDNA or gDNA.

Participants reported their clinical history, and cohort assignment relied on those reports. The authors' processing: Amplification of reference gene primers was used by the study to estimate nucleated cell counts. Assay used: immunoSEQ multiplex PCR; TCRdb lists only in-frame clones, some missing. That table gives V, J and clone size, and the DNA gave D and trimming. The sample carries approximately 160,000 clones, 84% recorded once. This CDR3 contains 19 residues. Germline V gene lookup returns CDR1 LGHNA and CDR2 YSLEER. Trimming cost V 0 bases and J 6 bases; bases outside gene matches: 11. The sequence derives from a woman aged 50 to 60 who had recovered from COVID-19. The rearrangement joins TRBV4-3 to TRBJ2-2, with 12 bases lining up with TRBD2. The sample consisted of PBMCs or T cells enriched from blood (not recorded which). In nucleotides, the CDR3 is TGCGCCAGCAGCCAAGAAGTGGCTAGCGGGGGGGCCGGTCCCGGGGAGCTGTTTTTT. Translated: CASSQEVASGGAGPGELFF.